The next 24 T cell receptor beta chains were all read from a single sample in a study of T cell changes during pregnancy in multiple sclerosis. Measured with immunoSEQ multiplex PCR; TCRdb has only the in-frame clones, and not every one. The sample contains about 53,000 clones, 92% of which appear only once. The input for sequencing was CD4+ T cells from peripheral blood mononuclear cells, taken in the third trimester of pregnancy. The receptors originated from a female donor with multiple sclerosis, enrolled in a pregnancy study.

The rearrangement uses TRBV2 and TRBJ2-7, with unresolved D. The length of the CDR3 is 14 residues. Trimming left V 5 bases short and J 0 bases short, with 11 bases between. Looked up from germline, CDR1 is SNHLY and CDR2 is FYNNEI. CDR3 sequence: CASSKAGDSYEQYF. The CDR3 region has the DNA TGTGCCAGCAGTAAGGCAGGCGACTCCTACGAGCAGTACTTC.

Concerning this clone: A read error may produce the germline difference seen at one junction end. This rearrangement joins TRBV7-7 to TRBJ1-2, with TRBD1 matching 7 bases. CDR1 SSHAT and CDR2 FNYEAQ come from the germline V gene (reference sequence). This CDR3 has 20 amino acids. The chain's CDR3 is CASSVKPGQEHARQGYGYTF. The CDR3 region has the DNA TGTGCTAGCAGCGTTAAACCTGGACAGGAGCACGCACGGCAGGGGTATGGCTACACCTTC.

This sequence joins TRBV5-6 and TRBJ2-5; TRBD1 matches at 7 bases. Trimming cost V 0 bases and J 5 bases; bases outside gene matches: 7. Germline assignment: CDR1 SGHDT and CDR2 YYEEEE. The CDR3 has 15 residues. The DNA for the CDR3 is TGTGCCAGCAGCTTGGGTATAGGGGGCAGGGAGACCCAGTACTTC. It translates to CASSLGIGGRETQYF. The whole variable domain, filled in from reference TRBV5-6 and TRBJ2-5, reads DAGVTQSPTHLIKTRGQQVTLRCSPKSGHDTVSWYQQALGQGPQFIFQYYEEEERQRGNFPDRFSGHQFPNYSSELNVNALLLGDSALYLCASSLGIGGRETQYFGPGTRLLVL.

The gene calls are TRBV30 and TRBJ1-1; D possibly corresponds to TRBD1 (5 bases). CDR3 length equals 14 residues. Germline lookup yields CDR1 GTSNPN and CDR2 SVGIG (reference sequence). V lost 2 bases to trimming and J lost 1 base, with 11 bases between them. The CDR3 DNA is TGTGCCTGGAGTTGGACCAGGGAGAACACTGAAGCTTTCTTT. It encodes CAWSWTRENTEAFF.

The rearrangement joins TRBV27 to TRBJ1-1, with D possibly TRBD1 on 6 matching bases. This CDR3 is built from 15 residues. CDR1 is MNHEY, CDR2 SMNVEV, per germline (reference sequence). V was cut by 2 bases and J by 5 bases, with 15 bases left in between. The CDR3 is CASSLGTGSMTEAFF. The CDR3 DNA reads as TGTGCCAGCAGTTTAGGAACAGGGAGCATGACTGAAGCTTTCTTT.

This clone was detected only once. The chain combines TRBV6-6 with TRBJ2-5, with a tentative D call TRBD1 (6 bases). The V gene lost 10 bases and the J gene lost 5 bases, with 14 bases spanning the gap. The CDR3 has 12 residues. Germline V gives CDR1 MNHNY, CDR2 SVGAGI (reference sequence). CDR3 sequence: CATRRGSETQYF. The CDR3 DNA sequence: TGTGCCACTCGCAGGGGATCCGAGACCCAGTACTTC.

This clone was seen a handful of times. V and J are TRBV6-5 and TRBJ1-2; 9 bases are shared with TRBD1. The CDR3 spans 13 residues. CDR1 MNHEY and CDR2 SVGAGI come from the germline V gene. Trimming took 5 bases from V and 6 from J; bases not matched to a gene: 4. In DNA form, the CDR3 reads TGTGCCAGCAGTCGGGGACAGGGCCATGGCTACACCTTC. Encoded protein: CASSRGQGHGYTF.

The chain couples TRBV6-1 to TRBJ1-5; weak D call: TRBD1 (5 bases). This CDR3 comprises 17 residues. Trimming took 4 bases from V and 2 from J, leaving 18 bases between them. The germline gives CDR1 MNHNS, CDR2 SASEGT. CDR3 amino acids: CASSALSGGIGNQPQHF. CDR3 bases: TGTGCCAGCAGTGCCCTCAGCGGGGGAATAGGCAATCAGCCCCAGCATTTT.

The gene calls are TRBV6-1 and TRBJ1-5; possibly TRBD1 for D (5 bases). The CDR3 is 13 residues long. From germline, CDR1 is MNHNS and CDR2 SASEGT. V lost 5 bases and J 6 bases, leaving 11 bases between the germline ends. Written as DNA, the CDR3 is TGTGCCAGCAGTCACCAGGACACTCAGCCCCAGCATTTT. Translated, it gives CASSHQDTQPQHF.

The CDR3: CASSRDTYTDTQYF. The CDR3 DNA reads as TGTGCCAGCAGCCGGGACACCTACACAGATACGCAGTATTTT. The chain is built from TRBV7-3 and TRBJ2-3; the D gene is possibly TRBD1 (6 bases). With 5 bases removed from V and 2 bases from J, the gap between germline ends came to 11 bases. Per germline, CDR1 SGHTA and CDR2 FQGTGA. This CDR3 comprises 14 residues.

The chain employs TRBV2 and TRBJ2-3; no reliable D call. The CDR3 length is 11 residues. Germline V gives CDR1 SNHLY, CDR2 FYNNEI. The V gene lost 6 bases and the J gene lost 3 bases, with 4 bases spanning the gap. The CDR3 spells CASRETDTQYF. The CDR3 region has the DNA TGTGCCAGCAGGGAGACAGATACGCAGTATTTT.

This chain links TRBV5-1 with TRBJ1-2, with D hard to call. The V end lost 5 bases, the J end lost 2 bases, and 10 bases lay between the germline ends. The CDR3 loop spans 13 amino acids. Germline V gene data show CDR1 as SGHRS and CDR2 as YFSETQ. CDR3 in amino acids: CASSTPENYGYTF. The CDR3 DNA reads as TGCGCCAGCAGTACCCCAGAAAACTATGGCTACACCTTC.

This chain uses TRBV6-5 with TRBJ2-1; 8 nucleotides agree with TRBD2. The length of the CDR3 is 13 residues. The V segment lost 6 bases and the J segment 9 bases; nucleotides outside the gene matches: 7. CDR1 and CDR2 (germline): MNHEY, SVGAGI. The CDR3 nucleotides read TGTGCCAGCAGCCCGGACCGGGGGGGTGAGCAGTTCTTC. It specifies CASSPDRGGEQFF.

The chain combines TRBV7-9 with TRBJ1-1; 8 nucleotides match TRBD1. This CDR3 comprises 14 residues. Germline assignment: CDR1 SEHNR and CDR2 FQNEAQ (reference sequence). J lost 1 base, V lost 5 bases, and 3 bases had no gene match. CDR3 nucleotides: TGTGCCAGCAGCCAGGGGGCGAGGAACACTGAAGCTTTCTTT. Amino acids: CASSQGARNTEAFF.

This chain joins TRBV7-2 and TRBJ2-7, with 8 bases identical to TRBD2. Per the germline V gene, CDR1 is SGHTA and CDR2 is FQGNSA. V trimming: 1 base; J trimming: 4 bases; junction bases outside the gene matches: 3. The CDR3 sequence is 14 residues long. CDR3 nucleotide sequence: TGTGCCAGCAGCTTAGGACGGGGGGGTTACGAGCAGTACTTC. This sequence encodes CASSLGRGGYEQYF.

The J gene is TRBJ2-7, the V gene TRBV5-6, with TRBD1 matching 9 bases. The length of the CDR3 is 15 residues. In germline, CDR1 is SGHDT, CDR2 YYEEEE. V lost 1 base to trimming and J lost 2 bases; unmatched junction nucleotides: 4. The CDR3, as DNA: TGTGCCAGCAGCTTGTCCGGGACAGGGCCCTACGAGCAGTACTTC. The encoded protein is CASSLSGTGPYEQYF.

The J gene is TRBJ2-2, the V gene TRBV6-1; TRBD2 might be the D (6 bases). This CDR3 region has 15 residues. V was pared by 6 bases and J by 5 bases, with 16 bases between. CDR1 is MNHNS and CDR2 is SASEGT in the germline V gene. CDR3 loop: CASRVGTELTGELFF. CDR3 in DNA: TGTGCCAGCAGGGTCGGGACTGAGCTAACCGGGGAGCTGTTTTTT.

This clone came up many times. The chain employs TRBV19 and TRBJ1-1, with TRBD1 matching over 10 bases. V lost 1 base and J lost 1; bases outside the gene matches: 12. CDR1 is LNHDA, CDR2 SQIVND, per germline (reference sequence). This CDR3 has 19 residues. DNA of the CDR3: TGTGCCAGTAGTATAGGTAGGGACAGGGGCGAAACCGAGAACACTGAAGCTTTCTTT. It codes for CASSIGRDRGETENTEAFF.

The chain employs TRBV6-6 and TRBJ1-5; D not certain. Between the trimmed V and J ends, which lost 5 bases and 4 bases, there was a span of 6 bases. The CDR3 contains 12 residues. Germline V CDR1 and CDR2: MNHNY, SVGAGI (reference sequence). The CDR3 here is CASSRWNQPQHF. The CDR3 DNA follows: TGTGCCAGCAGTCGGTGGAATCAGCCCCAGCATTTT.

This clone was seen a single time. CDR3 sequence (DNA): TGTGCCACCAGCAGAGATGTGGGGGGATACAATGAGCAGTTCTTC. It encodes CATSRDVGGYNEQFF. The V and J genes are TRBV15 and TRBJ2-1, with a possible D match to TRBD2 (6 bases). The V and J ends lost 0 bases and 4 bases respectively, with 10 bases between them. The CDR3 has 15 amino acids. Germline V CDR1 and CDR2: LNHNV, YYDKDF (reference sequence).

The J gene is TRBJ1-6, the V gene TRBV6-5, with D unclear. Trimming removed 4 bases at V and 9 bases at J, with 10 bases between. This CDR3 is 13 amino acids long. CDR1 is MNHEY, CDR2 SVGAGI, per germline. CDR3 in DNA: TGTGCCAGCAGTTCTCGGGAAGGTTCACCCCTCCACTTT. Amino acid sequence: CASSSREGSPLHF.

This chain's CDR3 is CASRLAGGTDTQYF. In DNA form, the CDR3 reads TGTGCCAGCAGGCTAGCGGGGGGGACAGATACGCAGTATTTT. This sequence joins TRBV6-1 and TRBJ2-3, with 12 bases aligning to TRBD2. The CDR3 runs to 14 residues. The germline gives CDR1 MNHNS, CDR2 SASEGT. Trimming removed 6 bases from V and 3 bases from J; junction bases left unmatched: 1.

The chain has TRBV10-3 and TRBJ2-3; tentatively, D is TRBD2 (7 bases). Germline-derived CDR1 and CDR2 are ENHRY and SYGVKD. Trimming removed 6 bases from V and 5 bases from J, with 12 bases in between. The CDR3 length is 13 residues. CDR3 coding DNA: TGTGCCATCAGCGGGGGGCCCCGAGATACGCAGTATTTT. It is translated as CAISGGPRDTQYF.

The chain combines TRBV6-1 with TRBJ2-7; no reliable D call. Germline CDR1 MNHNS, CDR2 SASEGT. The length of the CDR3 is 11 residues. Deletions cut 6 bases from V and 10 bases from J, with 13 bases between. This chain's CDR3 is CASRSIGLQYF. The CDR3 nucleotides are TGTGCCAGCAGATCGATCGGTTTACAGTACTTC.